The following is a T cell receptor beta chain sequence with its context. Its specificity is unknown. The data originate from a study of cytomegalovirus exposure and HLA in healthy donors. Points from the study as a whole: In an earlier analysis, most TCR beta V segments were productive about 87% or about 30% of the time.

PCR amplification relied on 60 Vbeta primers (plus 13 Jbeta primers). Data came from immunoSEQ multiplex PCR; TCRdb stores just in-frame clones and leaves some out. The table records some 180,000 clones, around four fifths of them present only once. The CDR3 extends over 18 amino acids. The germline CDR1 and CDR2 sequences are LGHNA and YSLEER. V was pared by 0 bases and J by 2 bases, with 12 bases of the junction left unmatched. The sequence came from a man aged 35 to 55 in good health and CMV-seropositive. The V gene is TRBV4-3, the J gene TRBJ2-7; 8 bases are shared with TRBD2. Sequenced: PBMCs. CDR3 region: CASSQEYGGGIGPYEQYF. The CDR3 nucleotides are TGCGCCAGCAGCCAAGAGTACGGCGGGGGGATAGGACCCTACGAGCAGTACTTC.